Presented here are 31 T cell receptor beta chains from one specimen sequenced in a study of CD4 T cells in relation to SARS-CoV-2 and coronaviruses. Libraries were prepared by immunoSEQ multiplex PCR; TCRdb keeps only in-frame clonotypes and omits some of them. The table records approximately 50,000 clones, around 92% of them present only once. Sequences were obtained from naive CD4+ T cells from PBMCs. As to subset: naive CD4+ T cells isolated by negative enrichment. These TCRs come from an adult with COVID-19.

The genes are TRBV4-1 and TRBJ2-5, with 7 bases matching TRBD2. The CDR3 consists of 16 residues. Germline CDR1 is MGHRA and CDR2 is YSYEKL. The trim removed 2 bases at V and 1 base at J, leaving 7 bases unmatched. In DNA form, the CDR3 reads TGCGCCAGCAGCCAACGTGCGGGAGCCCGCCAAGAGACCCAGTACTTC. It codes for CASSQRAGARQETQYF.

This clone showed up just a few times. This chain joins TRBV18 and TRBJ2-1; D may match TRBD1 or TRBD2 (6 bases each). Germline V gene lookup returns CDR1 KGHSH and CDR2 LQKENI. The CDR3 has 19 amino acids. V was cut by 3 bases and J by 7 bases, with 28 bases left in between. CDR3 amino acids: CASSPGGQGWVRTMNEQFF. The CDR3 DNA reads TGTGCCAGCTCACCGGGGGGCCAGGGTTGGGTGAGGACGATGAATGAGCAGTTCTTC.

This sequence joins TRBV2 and TRBJ1-1; 10 bases align to TRBD1. The CDR3 loop spans 15 amino acids. The trim removed 2 bases at V and 4 bases at J, leaving 4 bases unmatched. Germline V CDR1 and CDR2: SNHLY, FYNNEI. The CDR3 protein is CASSEMGQGSTEAFF. CDR3 nucleotides: TGTGCCAGCAGTGAAATGGGACAGGGGTCCACTGAAGCTTTCTTT.

The rearrangement uses TRBV19 and TRBJ2-7, with D uncertain. Trimming pared 8 bases from V and 3 bases from J, leaving 23 bases between. Germline V gene lookup returns CDR1 LNHDA and CDR2 SQIVND (reference sequence). The CDR3 covers 16 residues. CDR3 sequence (DNA): TGTGCCAGTTCCCCGGCGACTTACCCTAAGAGCTACGAGCAGTACTTC. This sequence encodes CASSPATYPKSYEQYF. The full variable domain, in which reference TRBV19 and TRBJ2-7 provide the parts outside the CDR3, is DGGITQSPKYLFRKEGQNVTLSCEQNLNHDAMYWYRQDPGQGLRLIYYSQIVNDFQKGDIAEGYSVSREKKESFPLTVTSAQKNPTAFYLCASSPATYPKSYEQYFGPGTRLTVT.

The chain links TRBV12-3 or TRBV12-4 to TRBJ2-1; no clear D gene. The CDR3 is 12 amino acids. V gave up 5 bases and J gave up 15 bases, with 17 bases separating them. In DNA form, the CDR3 reads TGTGCCAGCAGTCCACGGTCCTCTTGGCGGTTCTTC. It translates to CASSPRSSWRFF.

This chain links TRBV28 with TRBJ1-4, with D hard to call. V was pared by 3 bases and J by 5 bases, with 19 bases between. Germline V gives CDR1 MDHEN, CDR2 SYDVKM. This CDR3 is 17 amino acids long. CDR3 residues: CASSLNPPGPQNEKLFF. Written as DNA, the CDR3 is TGTGCCAGCAGTTTGAACCCCCCGGGCCCCCAGAATGAAAAACTGTTTTTT.

This chain connects TRBV6-6 to TRBJ1-6, with no clear D. Germline values: CDR1 MNHNY, CDR2 SVGAGI (reference sequence). The V gene lost 4 bases and the J gene lost 12 bases, with 10 bases spanning the gap. The CDR3 runs to 12 residues. CDR3 in DNA: TGTGCCAGCAGTTCCCTAAGGCGACCCCTCCACTTT. Translation: CASSSLRRPLHF.

This sequence joins TRBV5-1 and TRBJ2-7, with D perhaps given as TRBD1 or TRBD2 (5 bases each). The CDR3 runs 14 residues. CDR1 SGHRS and CDR2 YFSETQ come from the germline V gene. Trimming left V 2 bases short and J 0 bases short, with 9 bases between. CDR3 coding DNA: TGCGCCAGCAGCTTAGCAGGGAGCTCCTACGAGCAGTACTTC. This codes for CASSLAGSSYEQYF.

The chain carries TRBV14 and TRBJ1-1; 8 positions match TRBD1. Germline V gene sequence: CDR1 SGHDN, CDR2 FVKESK. With V trimmed by 3 bases and J by 1 base, 4 bases remained unmatched. The CDR3 totals 15 residues. CDR3 loop: CASSHQQGGNTEAFF. The CDR3 bases are TGTGCCAGCAGCCACCAACAGGGGGGGAACACTGAAGCTTTCTTT.

The V call is TRBV30, the J call TRBJ2-3; D is unresolved. Trimming shortened V by 1 base and J by 1 base, and 12 bases separated the two germline ends. CDR1 and CDR2 (germline): GTSNPN, SVGIG (reference sequence). The CDR3 covers 15 residues. The CDR3 protein is CAWSGPRRGTDTQYF. Written as DNA, the CDR3 is TGTGCCTGGAGTGGCCCACGACGTGGCACAGATACGCAGTATTTT.

The rearrangement joins TRBV20-1 to TRBJ2-7; D remains ambiguous. Between the trimmed V and J ends, which lost 1 base and 5 bases, there was a span of 6 bases. Germline CDR1 DFQATT, CDR2 SNEGSKA (reference sequence). The CDR3 spans 11 residues. The CDR3 region is CSARGRNEQYF. The CDR3 DNA sequence: TGCAGTGCTAGAGGACGGAACGAGCAGTACTTC.

This chain connects TRBV6-2 or TRBV6-3 to TRBJ2-1, with 7 nucleotides matching TRBD2. The CDR3 loop spans 14 amino acids. With 2 bases clipped from V and 2 bases from J, the junction kept 0 bases outside the gene matches. Germline-derived CDR1 and CDR2 are MNHEY and SVGEGT. The CDR3 reads CASSYSGTYNEQFF. The CDR3 nucleotides are TGTGCCAGCAGTTACAGCGGGACCTACAATGAGCAGTTCTTC.

This chain links TRBV3-1 (or the pseudogene TRBV3-2) with TRBJ2-7; maybe TRBD1 (6 bases). Per germline, CDR1 LGHDT and CDR2 YNNKEL (reference sequence). The V end was cut by 7 bases, the J end by 7 bases, with 17 bases between. This CDR3 is built from 13 residues. CDR3 region: CASNLRGSGEQYF. For the CDR3, the DNA is TGTGCCAGCAACCTTAGGGGGTCTGGGGAGCAGTACTTC.

The chain employs TRBV19 and TRBJ2-1, with 7 bases that match TRBD1. CDR3 length: 15 amino acids. Germline V CDR1 and CDR2: LNHDA, SQIVND (reference sequence). The V and J ends lost 3 bases and 0 bases, in that order; junction bases with no gene match: 2. The CDR3 loop reads CASSMTGSSYNEQFF. CDR3 in DNA: TGTGCCAGTAGTATGACAGGGAGCTCCTACAATGAGCAGTTCTTC.

This chain joins TRBV5-1 and TRBJ2-3; 8 positions agree with TRBD2. Germline-derived CDR1 and CDR2 are SGHRS and YFSETQ. Trimming took 1 base from V and 4 from J; bases not matched to a gene: 5. There are 15 residues in the CDR3. The CDR3 nucleotides are TGCGCCAGCAGCTTGTCGGGGCGGGAGGCAGATACGCAGTATTTT. It is translated as CASSLSGREADTQYF.

V gene TRBV2 combines with J gene TRBJ2-7, with a weak D call TRBD2 (6 bases). CDR1 is SNHLY, CDR2 FYNNEI, per germline. The CDR3 has 13 amino acids. V lost 5 bases and J lost 6, with 14 bases in between. CDR3 amino acids: CASSPDWGGEQYF. CDR3 DNA sequence: TGTGCCAGCAGTCCGGATTGGGGAGGCGAGCAGTACTTC.

The chain combines TRBV19 with TRBJ1-5, with a tentative D call TRBD1 (5 bases). Germline loops: CDR1 LNHDA, CDR2 SQIVND (reference sequence). The CDR3 loop spans 14 amino acids. Trimming pared 0 bases from V and 5 bases from J, leaving 8 bases between. The CDR3 bases are TGTGCCAGTAGTATAGAGGACATCTATCAGCCCCAGCATTTT. Protein sequence: CASSIEDIYQPQHF.

The V gene is TRBV7-3, the J gene TRBJ2-1, with 7 positions matching TRBD2. The CDR3 has 16 amino acids. With V trimmed by 1 base and J by 7 bases, 10 bases remained unmatched. Germline V gives CDR1 SGHTA, CDR2 FQGTGA. The CDR3 DNA is TGTGCCAGCAGCTTAAATCCAGTGGCGGGAGAAAATGAGCAGTTCTTC. It codes for CASSLNPVAGENEQFF.

The CDR3 sequence: CATSRDRNYEQYF. DNA for the CDR3: TGTGCCACCAGCAGAGACCGGAACTACGAGCAGTACTTC. The chain uses TRBV15 and TRBJ2-7; D uncertain. Looked up from germline, CDR1 is LNHNV and CDR2 is YYDKDF (reference sequence). Trimming stripped 0 bases from V and 3 bases from J, with 6 bases between. The CDR3 length is 13 residues.

This chain joins TRBV29-1 and TRBJ2-7; 11 bases align to TRBD2. CDR1 and CDR2 (germline): SQVTM, ANQGSEA. The CDR3 consists of 15 residues. V shed 6 bases, J shed 2 bases, and the junction held 9 bases outside the gene matches. CDR3 nucleotide sequence: TGCAGCGTCTCGCCGACTAGCGGGACCCCCTACGAGCAGTACTTC. Translated, it gives CSVSPTSGTPYEQYF.

This clone was observed a single time. This chain uses TRBV6-1 with TRBJ1-2; no clear D. This CDR3 region has 12 residues. Germline V gives CDR1 MNHNS, CDR2 SASEGT. Trimming took off 4 bases at V and 3 bases at J, with 6 bases between the two ends. DNA for the CDR3: TGTGCCAGCAGTGGAGCAGACTATGGCTACACCTTC. It specifies CASSGADYGYTF.

The chain links TRBV12-3 or TRBV12-4 to TRBJ2-3, with 8 bases identical to TRBD2. The CDR3 runs to 13 residues. J was trimmed by 4 bases and V by 6 bases; bases with no gene match: 3. CDR3 residues: CASRSGGPDTQYF. The DNA of the CDR3 is TGTGCCAGCAGATCGGGAGGGCCAGATACGCAGTATTTT.

The chain employs TRBV6-6 and TRBJ2-1, with TRBD2 as a possible D gene (5 bases). The CDR3 covers 15 residues. The germline gives CDR1 MNHNY, CDR2 SVGAGI (reference sequence). Trimming removed 0 bases from V and 3 bases from J, with 9 bases in between. CDR3 amino acids: CASSYSRANYNEQFF. In DNA form, the CDR3 reads TGTGCCAGCAGTTACTCGAGGGCTAACTACAATGAGCAGTTCTTC.

The rearrangement links TRBV19 to TRBJ1-1; 10 bases align to TRBD1. Losses at the gene ends were 6 bases for V and 5 bases for J; bases not matched to a gene: 12. CDR3 length equals 16 residues. Germline CDR1 LNHDA, CDR2 SQIVND (reference sequence). For the CDR3, the DNA is TGTGCCAGTAGCTGCGACCGGGACAGGGGTTGTACTGAAGCTTTCTTT. Its translation is CASSCDRDRGCTEAFF.

V usage is TRBV5-1 and J usage is TRBJ2-3, with 14 nucleotides matching TRBD2. The CDR3 is 18 amino acids. Trimming removed 4 bases from V and 0 bases from J; junction bases left unmatched: 7. From germline, CDR1 is SGHRS and CDR2 YFSETQ. In nucleotides, the CDR3 is TGCGCCAGCAGCCTTGGACTAGCGGGAGGCCCTAGCACAGATACGCAGTATTTT. This gives the protein CASSLGLAGGPSTDTQYF.

This clone was recorded a few times. This sequence joins TRBV10-3 and TRBJ1-1; D is perhaps TRBD1 (5 bases). This CDR3 contains 12 residues. V shed 6 bases and J shed 5 bases, with 10 bases lying between them. Germline values: CDR1 ENHRY, CDR2 SYGVKD. The CDR3 loop reads CAISEGVTEAFF. Here the CDR3 DNA reads TGTGCCATCAGCGAAGGGGTAACTGAAGCTTTCTTT.

V and J are TRBV28 and TRBJ1-2, with a possible D match to TRBD1 (5 bases). V was pared by 10 bases and J by 3 bases, with 15 bases between. The length of the CDR3 is 13 residues. Germline V CDR1 and CDR2: MDHEN, SYDVKM. This CDR3 is CATVEEGYYGYTF. The CDR3 DNA reads TGTGCCACCGTCGAGGAGGGGTACTATGGCTACACCTTC.

V is TRBV7-9 and J is TRBJ1-4, with D possibly being TRBD1 (5 bases). Germline loops: CDR1 SEHNR, CDR2 FQNEAQ (reference sequence). Trimming took 6 bases from V and 7 from J, leaving 15 bases between them. CDR3 length: 14 amino acids. The CDR3 loop reads CASSRDRWGEKLFF. The DNA for the CDR3 is TGTGCCAGCAGTAGGGACCGCTGGGGTGAAAAACTGTTTTTT.

V gene TRBV6-2 or TRBV6-3 combines with J gene TRBJ2-5, with 10 bases fitting TRBD2. The ends lost 0 bases at V and 5 bases at J; junction bases unmatched: 15. Germline loops: CDR1 MNHEY, CDR2 SVGEGT. The length of the CDR3 is 19 residues. CDR3: CASSYSFTASGRAAETQYF. CDR3 DNA sequence: TGTGCCAGCAGTTACTCTTTTACTGCGAGCGGGAGGGCCGCGGAGACCCAGTACTTC.

The J gene is TRBJ2-7, the V gene TRBV14; TRBD2 aligns across 10 bases. This CDR3 comprises 17 residues. Trimming cost V 1 base and J 2 bases; bases outside gene matches: 8. CDR1 is SGHDN and CDR2 is FVKESK in the germline V gene. CDR3 DNA sequence: TGTGCCAGCAGCCAAGCTGGGGAAGCGGGAGGGCCCTACGAGCAGTACTTC. This codes for CASSQAGEAGGPYEQYF.

The chain employs TRBV19 and TRBJ1-1; the D gene is possibly TRBD1 (6 bases). Trimming shortened V by 3 bases and J by 4 bases, and 9 bases separated the two germline ends. CDR1 and CDR2 from the germline V gene are LNHDA and SQIVND (reference sequence). This CDR3 is 13 amino acids long. The CDR3 bases are TGTGCCAGTAGTATTGGGGGGCTCACTGAAGCTTTCTTT. Translation gives CASSIGGLTEAFF.